This passage covers 6 T cell receptor beta chains from one sample sequenced in a study of identical twins. TCRdb called the 5' RACE reads again in MiXCR, with one record for every CDR3 protein. The table records roughly 690,000 distinct CDR3 sequences, approximately 6.1% of them present only once. Sequences were obtained from naive T cells sorted from blood. Receptors were obtained from a man between 18 and 29 years old in good health.

This clonotype occurred a few times. The chain is built from TRBV10-3 and TRBJ2-3, with D tentatively TRBD2 (5 bases). CDR1 is ENHRY and CDR2 is SYGVKD in the germline V gene. The CDR3 runs 16 residues. Trimming pared 2 bases from V and 2 bases from J, leaving 14 bases between. This CDR3 reads CAISEEGSAYTDTQYF. CDR3 nucleotides: TGTGCCATCAGTGAGGAGGGTAGCGCCTACACAGATACGCAGTATTTT.

This clonotype was seen a handful of times. The chain employs TRBV7-2 and TRBJ1-2, with 8 positions matching TRBD1. This CDR3 region has 15 residues. Germline CDR1 is SGHTA and CDR2 is FQGNSA. The V gene end was trimmed by 5 bases and the J gene end by 7 bases; junction bases not matched to a gene: 12. The CDR3 coding sequence is TGTGCCAGCAGCCGGACGGACAGGGAGCTTATTGGCTACACCTTC. Protein: CASSRTDRELIGYTF.

This clonotype showed up just a few times. V is TRBV3-1 and J is TRBJ1-4; D is unclear. Between the trimmed V and J ends, which lost 1 base and 5 bases, there was a span of 8 bases. This CDR3 has 14 residues. CDR1 and CDR2 (germline): LGHDT, YNNKEL (reference sequence). This CDR3 reads CASSQGGGNEKLFF. The CDR3 DNA sequence: TGTGCCAGCAGCCAAGGTGGAGGGAATGAAAAACTGTTTTTT.

In its sample, this clonotype was seen a few times. The J gene is TRBJ2-1, the V gene TRBV29-1; the match to TRBD2 covers 9 bases. Trimming at V came to 4 bases and at J to 8 bases, leaving 12 bases not matched to a gene. CDR1 and CDR2 from the germline V gene are SQVTM and ANQGSEA. This CDR3 contains 15 residues. The CDR3 region is CSVVKYSGSWDEQFF. Here the CDR3 DNA reads TGCAGCGTTGTTAAGTATAGCGGGAGTTGGGATGAGCAGTTCTTC.

Ten or more counts support this clonotype. This chain uses TRBV29-1 with TRBJ1-1; D gene unclear. Germline CDR1 SQVTM, CDR2 ANQGSEA. V was shortened by 5 bases and J by 5 bases, with 12 bases between the two germline ends. The CDR3 sequence is 12 residues long. The CDR3 DNA is TGCAGCGTTCAGCCCACGGGGACTGAAGCTTTCTTT. This translates into CSVQPTGTEAFF.

This clonotype came up many times. Here the CDR3 reads CASSTLTVAVETQYF. CDR3 nucleotide sequence: TGTGCCAGCAGCACTTTGACAGTTGCAGTAGAGACCCAGTACTTC. V gene TRBV13 combines with J gene TRBJ2-5; D is perhaps TRBD1 (5 bases). V was trimmed by 5 bases and J by 4 bases, leaving 17 bases between them. This CDR3 comprises 15 residues. Germline V lookup: CDR1 PRHDT, CDR2 FYEKMQ (reference sequence).